The 22 T cell receptor beta chains reported below all come from one sample, sequenced in a study of T cell repertoires in cytomegalovirus infection. Antigens for these TCRs are unknown. Each CDR3 protein gets one entry after TCRdb re-called the reads with MiXCR. The sample lists 900,000 to 950,000 distinct CDR3 sequences, roughly 31% occurring once. The input for sequencing was cultured CD8+ T cells from PBMCs, taken from culture after CMV antigen stimulation. These receptors were obtained from a human donor in good health (CMV status not recorded). Some clones in this sample may be carry-over from other donors' samples.

This clonotype was found many times. The gene calls are TRBV12-3 or TRBV12-4 and TRBJ1-6; TRBD1 matches at 9 bases. The CDR3 spans 15 residues. J gave up 7 bases and V 8 bases, and 9 bases lay outside the gene matches. The CDR3 is CASSFSGTGNSPLHF. The DNA for the CDR3 is TGTGCCAGCTCCTTTTCCGGGACAGGGAATTCACCCCTCCACTTT.

A word on this clonotype: Possible read error: a much larger clone is one base away. This rearrangement joins TRBV7-2 to TRBJ1-1; 8 bases align to TRBD1. CDR3 size: 15 residues. Germline-derived CDR1 and CDR2 are SGHTA and FQGNSA. V was clipped by 2 bases and J by 5 bases; unmatched bases: 7. This CDR3 reads CASSLKWTGRTEAFF. CDR3 DNA sequence: TGTGCCAGCAGCTTAAAATGGACAGGGAGAACTGAAGCTTTCTTT.

V and J are TRBV27 and TRBJ1-2; TRBD1 is a possible D gene (6 bases). Per germline, CDR1 MNHEY and CDR2 SMNVEV (reference sequence). V was trimmed by 6 bases and J by 4 bases, leaving 21 bases between them. CDR3 size: 16 residues. CDR3 loop: CASSPRWQGWGYGYTF. CDR3 DNA sequence: TGTGCCAGCAGCCCTCGGTGGCAGGGGTGGGGCTATGGCTACACCTTC.

In its sample, this clonotype was seen a few times. This chain's CDR3 is CASSGGGRTEAFF. For the CDR3, the DNA is TGTGCCAGCAGTGGAGGGGGAAGGACTGAAGCTTTCTTT. This chain links TRBV9 with TRBJ1-1; possible D gene TRBD1, 6 bases. The CDR3 length is 13 residues. Trimming removed 5 bases at V and 5 bases at J, with 13 bases between. From germline, CDR1 is SGDLS and CDR2 YYNGEE.

This clonotype was seen a few times. V usage is TRBV6-6 and J usage is TRBJ2-2; 11 bases fit TRBD2. The CDR3 is 17 amino acids. From germline, CDR1 is MNHNY and CDR2 SVGAGI (reference sequence). The J segment lost 0 bases and the V segment lost 5 bases, leaving 5 bases of the junction unmatched. CDR3 DNA sequence: TGTGCCAGCAGTGTCCTAGCGGGGGGACCGAACACCGGGGAGCTGTTTTTT. It codes for CASSVLAGGPNTGELFF.

CDR3 DNA sequence: TGTGCCATCGAAGGGGGCGGGATGAACACTGAAGCTTTCTTT. Amino acid sequence: CAIEGGGMNTEAFF. The chain is built from TRBV10-3 and TRBJ1-1; TRBD1 agrees at 7 bases. CDR3 size: 14 residues. J gave up 0 bases and V 8 bases, and 6 bases lay outside the gene matches. Per germline, CDR1 ENHRY and CDR2 SYGVKD.

The V and J genes are TRBV6-8 and TRBJ1-2; the D gene is possibly TRBD1 (5 bases). Deletions cut 0 bases from V and 4 bases from J, with 21 bases between. Germline CDR1 MNHGY, CDR2 SAAAGT. This CDR3 comprises 18 residues. The DNA of the CDR3 is TGTGCCAGCAGTTACTCCTGGACTCTGGGGGTAAAAGCCTATGGCTACACCTTC. Its translation: CASSYSWTLGVKAYGYTF.

This clonotype was seen a handful of times. The rearrangement links TRBV7-2 to TRBJ1-2; possibly TRBD1 for D (6 bases). This CDR3 is 13 amino acids long. Germline V gene data show CDR1 as SGHTA and CDR2 as FQGNSA. V gave up 8 bases and J gave up 4 bases, with 14 bases separating them. The CDR3 DNA follows: TGTGCCAGCCCCAGGGGCGACCTCTATGGCTACACCTTC. Translating gives CASPRGDLYGYTF.

This chain links TRBV27 with TRBJ2-1, with 10 bases lining up with TRBD2. Unmatched junction bases numbered 7, after V lost 6 bases and J lost 2 bases. The CDR3 spans 16 residues. Germline V lookup: CDR1 MNHEY, CDR2 SMNVEV (reference sequence). The CDR3, as DNA: TGTGCCAGCAGGGGGTTAGCGGGGGGCCCCTACAATGAGCAGTTCTTC. It codes for CASRGLAGGPYNEQFF.

This clonotype was observed a few times. The CDR3 sequence: CASSLAGSQGPQHF. The CDR3 DNA sequence: TGTGCCAGCAGTCTAGCGGGCAGCCAGGGGCCCCAGCATTTT. The chain joins TRBV7-9 to TRBJ1-5; D might be TRBD1 (5 bases). Trimming removed 6 bases from V and 9 bases from J, with 18 bases in between. This CDR3 contains 14 residues. Germline values: CDR1 SEHNR, CDR2 FQNEAQ (reference sequence). The variable domain in full, completed from reference TRBV7-9 and TRBJ1-5, reads DTGVSQNPRHKITKRGQNVTFRCDPISEHNRLYWYRQTLGQGPEFLTYFQNEAQLEKSRLLSDRFSAERPKGSFSTLEIQRTEQGDSAMYLCASSLAGSQGPQHFGDGTRLSIL.

This clonotype came up a few times. V gene TRBV20-1 combines with J gene TRBJ2-2, with D uncertain. Trimming took 0 bases from V and 3 from J, leaving 11 bases between them. Germline lookup yields CDR1 DFQATT and CDR2 SNEGSKA (reference sequence). The CDR3 runs 15 residues. The CDR3 loop is CSARDPAGHTGELFF. The CDR3 DNA is TGCAGTGCTAGAGATCCGGCAGGCCACACCGGGGAGCTGTTTTTT.

The rearrangement uses TRBV19 and TRBJ2-2, with 8 positions matching TRBD1. The CDR3 runs 15 residues. V gave up 7 bases and J gave up 2 bases; unmatched junction bases: 6. Germline CDR1 LNHDA, CDR2 SQIVND (reference sequence). The CDR3 is CASTWDRRNTGELFF. The CDR3 DNA is TGTGCCAGTACCTGGGACAGGCGTAACACCGGGGAGCTGTTTTTT.

The genes are TRBV18 and TRBJ2-1; D remains unclear. V lost 3 bases and J 4 bases, leaving 7 bases between the germline ends. This CDR3 comprises 13 residues. Germline CDR1 reads KGHSH; CDR2 reads LQKENI. In nucleotides, the CDR3 is TGTGCCAGCTCACCGGTCCCTTACAATGAGCAGTTCTTC. Translating it yields CASSPVPYNEQFF.

The chain recombines TRBV11-2 with TRBJ1-5; TRBD1 agrees at 7 bases. V lost 5 bases to trimming and J lost 4 bases; unmatched junction nucleotides: 8. The CDR3 runs 15 residues. The germline CDR1 and CDR2 sequences are SGHAT and FQNNGV. CDR3 DNA sequence: TGTGCCAGCAGCCAGCCCGGACAGGAGAATCAGCCCCAGCATTTT. Amino acids: CASSQPGQENQPQHF.

This clonotype was seen a few times. The rearrangement joins TRBV12-5 to TRBJ2-5, with D maybe TRBD2 (5 bases). CDR3 length equals 15 residues. The germline V and J ends were trimmed by 8 bases and 3 bases, with 19 bases remaining between them. The germline V gene encodes CDR1 LGHNT and CDR2 FRNRAP. CDR3 region: CASQFGLKGEETQYF. The CDR3 DNA is TGTGCTAGTCAATTTGGCCTGAAGGGAGAAGAGACCCAGTACTTC. Combining the CDR3 with reference TRBV12-5 and TRBJ2-5 gives the whole variable domain DARVTQTPRHKVTEMGQEVTMRCQPILGHNTVFWYRQTMMQGLELLAYFRNRAPLDDSGMPKDRFSAEMPDATLATLKIQPSEPRDSAVYFCASQFGLKGEETQYFGPGTRLLVL.

The V and J genes are TRBV5-4 and TRBJ2-1; D assignment may be TRBD1 or TRBD2 (5 bases each). V was shortened by 0 bases and J by 10 bases, with 17 bases between the two germline ends. CDR1 SGHNT and CDR2 YYREEE come from the germline V gene (reference sequence). The CDR3 contains 15 residues. The CDR3 DNA is TGTGCCAGCAGCTTGGCAGCTCAGGGTCCGGGGGAGCAGTTCTTC. Translation gives CASSLAAQGPGEQFF.

This chain joins TRBV28 and TRBJ2-5; the D gene is possibly TRBD1 (5 bases). CDR3 length: 14 residues. In germline, CDR1 is MDHEN, CDR2 SYDVKM. V shed 4 bases and J shed 2 bases, with 11 bases lying between them. The CDR3 sequence is CASSYATEQETQYF. The DNA of the CDR3 is TGTGCCAGCAGTTATGCGACAGAACAAGAGACCCAGTACTTC. Full variable domain (outside the CDR3, taken from reference TRBV28 and TRBJ2-5): DVKVTQSSRYLVKRTGEKVFLECVQDMDHENMFWYRQDPGLGLRLIYFSYDVKMKEKGDIPEGYSVSREKKERFSLILESASTNQTSMYLCASSYATEQETQYFGPGTRLLVL.

This chain uses TRBV5-6 with TRBJ1-5; D unclear. V gave up 0 bases and J gave up 0 bases, with 7 bases separating them. Germline V lookup: CDR1 SGHDT, CDR2 YYEEEE. CDR3 size: 15 residues. The CDR3: CASSLGVNSNQPQHF. CDR3 bases: TGTGCCAGCAGCTTGGGGGTAAATAGCAATCAGCCCCAGCATTTT.

This chain uses TRBV7-9 with TRBJ2-1; 10 bases agree with TRBD1. In germline, CDR1 is SEHNR, CDR2 FQNEAQ (reference sequence). V lost 5 bases, J lost 11 bases, and 9 bases stayed unmatched. The CDR3 has 14 residues. The CDR3 loop reads CASSNRDRGNKQFF. CDR3 nucleotides: TGTGCCAGCAGCAACCGGGACAGGGGTAATAAGCAGTTCTTC. The full variable domain, its missing parts supplied by reference TRBV7-9 and TRBJ2-1, is DTGVSQNPRHKITKRGQNVTFRCDPISEHNRLYWYRQTLGQGPEFLTYFQNEAQLEKSRLLSDRFSAERPKGSFSTLEIQRTEQGDSAMYLCASSNRDRGNKQFFGPGTRLTVL.

This clonotype was recorded a few times. The chain joins TRBV6-5 to TRBJ1-1, with D maybe TRBD1 (5 bases). The germline CDR1 and CDR2 sequences are MNHEY and SVGAGI. Trimming cost V 5 bases and J 4 bases, with 14 bases left between them. This CDR3 contains 14 residues. CDR3 DNA sequence: TGTGCCAGCAGTCCCGACGGGGGACCCACTGAAGCTTTCTTT. The encoded protein is CASSPDGGPTEAFF.

This clonotype turned up a few times. The chain combines TRBV27 with TRBJ2-5; 8 bases map to TRBD1. Germline V gene data show CDR1 as MNHEY and CDR2 as SMNVEV (reference sequence). J gave up 5 bases and V 4 bases, and 9 bases lay outside the gene matches. CDR3 length equals 15 residues. This CDR3 is CASSWTGTFLETQYF. CDR3 DNA sequence: TGTGCCAGCAGTTGGACAGGGACCTTCTTGGAGACCCAGTACTTC.

This clonotype has at least ten counts. Its ends do not fully match the called genes, so a read error is possible. This chain connects TRBV7-7 to TRBJ2-7, with D perhaps matching TRBD1 (5 bases). This CDR3 has 13 residues. CDR1 and CDR2 (germline): SSHAT, FNYEAQ (reference sequence). CDR3 loop: CASSSPGLEEQYF. As DNA, the CDR3 is TGTGCTAGCAGCTCCCCAGGGCTGGAAGAGCAGTACTTC.